The entry below describes one TCR beta chain. The CDR3 runs to 13 residues. V lost 4 bases and J 0 bases, leaving 5 bases between the germline ends. From germline, CDR1 is SGHTA and CDR2 FQGTGA. The entry originates in a study of T-cell memory formation after mild COVID-19. Using its own MiXCR run on the 5' RACE reads, TCRdb lists one record per CDR3 protein. The sample has more than 110,000 distinct CDR3 sequences, more than 13% seen once; the top ten hold about 26%. The chain has TRBV7-3 and TRBJ2-3; no definite D call. Sequenced sample: PBMCs or a T cell subset sorted from them (not recorded which). This receptor was identified in an adult woman who had mild COVID-19 (a few samples of this study predate the infection). Cell type and time point are not known. Here the CDR3 DNA reads TGTGCCAGCAGCTCGGATAGCACAGATACGCAGTATTTT. Residues: CASSSDSTDTQYF.